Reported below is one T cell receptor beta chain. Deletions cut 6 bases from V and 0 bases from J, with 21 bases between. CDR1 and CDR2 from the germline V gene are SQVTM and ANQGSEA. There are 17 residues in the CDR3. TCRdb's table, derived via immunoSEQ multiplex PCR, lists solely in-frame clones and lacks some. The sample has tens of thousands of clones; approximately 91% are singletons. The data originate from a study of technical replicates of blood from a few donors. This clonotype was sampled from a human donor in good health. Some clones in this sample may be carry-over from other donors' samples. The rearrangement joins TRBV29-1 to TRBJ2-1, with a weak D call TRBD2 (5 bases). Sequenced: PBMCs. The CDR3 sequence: CSVAVGASSSSYNEQFF. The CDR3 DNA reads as TGCAGCGTGGCGGTTGGTGCTAGCTCCTCCTCCTACAATGAGCAGTTCTTC.